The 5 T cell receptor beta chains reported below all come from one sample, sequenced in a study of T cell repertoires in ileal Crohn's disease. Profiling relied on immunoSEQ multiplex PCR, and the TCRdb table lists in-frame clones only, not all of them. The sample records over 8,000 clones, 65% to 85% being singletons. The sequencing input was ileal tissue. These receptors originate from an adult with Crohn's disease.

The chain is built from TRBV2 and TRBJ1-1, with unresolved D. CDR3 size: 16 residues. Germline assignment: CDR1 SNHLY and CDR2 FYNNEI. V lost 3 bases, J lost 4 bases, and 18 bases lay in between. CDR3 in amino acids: CASSEIGMYSGTEAFF. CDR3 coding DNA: TGTGCCAGCAGTGAGATCGGGATGTATAGTGGCACTGAAGCTTTCTTT.

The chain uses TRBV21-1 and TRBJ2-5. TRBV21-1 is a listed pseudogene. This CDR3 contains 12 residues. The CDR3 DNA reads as TGTGCCAGCTTGGAAGAACGGGAGACCCAGTACTTC. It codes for CASLEERETQYF.

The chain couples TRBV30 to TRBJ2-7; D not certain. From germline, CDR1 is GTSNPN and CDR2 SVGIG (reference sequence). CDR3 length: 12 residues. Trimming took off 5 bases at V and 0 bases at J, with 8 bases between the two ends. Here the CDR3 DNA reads TGTGCCTGGGCGACGGGCTCCTACGAGCAGTACTTC. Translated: CAWATGSYEQYF.

CDR3 DNA: TGTGCCAGCAGCTTCGGACTGGGTCGCGAGCAGTACTTC. Encoded protein: CASSFGLGREQYF. The chain uses TRBV7-2 and TRBJ2-7; TRBD2 is a possible D gene (5 bases). Germline assignment: CDR1 SGHTA and CDR2 FQGNSA. This CDR3 has 13 amino acids. Trimming pared 3 bases from V and 6 bases from J, leaving 12 bases between.

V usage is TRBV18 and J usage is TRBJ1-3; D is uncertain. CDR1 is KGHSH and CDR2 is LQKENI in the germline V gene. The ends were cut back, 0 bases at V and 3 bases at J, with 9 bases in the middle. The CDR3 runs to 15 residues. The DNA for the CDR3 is TGTGCCAGCTCACCACCGGAAGGTATTGGAAACACCATATATTTT. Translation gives CASSPPEGIGNTIYF.